The sequence of this TCR beta chain was determined in a study of breast tumors, draining lymph nodes, adjacent tissues. Study-wide points: Tumors had less TCR diversity than lymph nodes, more than nontumor tissue.

Each CDR3 protein is one row after TCRdb ran MiXCR on the multiplex PCR reads. Found here are approximately 130,000 distinct CDR3 sequences, 21% of them singletons; the top ten hold over 2%. V was cut by 3 bases and J by 0 bases, with 9 bases left in between. The CDR3 is 15 amino acids. CDR1 and CDR2 from the germline V gene are LNHDA and SQIVND (reference sequence). Breast cancer patients provided tissue from their axillary draining lymph nodes. This clonotype was observed a handful of times. Antigen unknown. V gene TRBV19 combines with J gene TRBJ1-5, with TRBD1 as a possible D gene (5 bases). Sequenced sample: axillary lymph node tissue. The sequence came from a female donor with breast cancer. Some clones in this sample may be carry-over from other donors' samples. CDR3: CASSMRGGSNQPQHF. The CDR3 DNA reads as TGTGCCAGTAGTATGAGGGGTGGTAGCAATCAGCCCCAGCATTTT.